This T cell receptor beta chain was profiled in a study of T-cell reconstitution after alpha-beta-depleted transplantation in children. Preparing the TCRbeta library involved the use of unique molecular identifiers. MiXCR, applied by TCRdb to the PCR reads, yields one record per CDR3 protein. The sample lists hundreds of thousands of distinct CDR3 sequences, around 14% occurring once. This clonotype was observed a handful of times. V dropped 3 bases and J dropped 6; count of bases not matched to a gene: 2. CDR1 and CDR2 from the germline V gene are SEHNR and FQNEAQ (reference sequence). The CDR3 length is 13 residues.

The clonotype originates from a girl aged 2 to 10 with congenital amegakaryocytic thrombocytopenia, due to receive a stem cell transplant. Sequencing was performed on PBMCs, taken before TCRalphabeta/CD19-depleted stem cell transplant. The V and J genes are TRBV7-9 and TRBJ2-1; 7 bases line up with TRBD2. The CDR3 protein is CASSFGTINEQFF. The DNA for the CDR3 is TGTGCCAGCAGCTTCGGGACTATCAATGAGCAGTTCTTC.